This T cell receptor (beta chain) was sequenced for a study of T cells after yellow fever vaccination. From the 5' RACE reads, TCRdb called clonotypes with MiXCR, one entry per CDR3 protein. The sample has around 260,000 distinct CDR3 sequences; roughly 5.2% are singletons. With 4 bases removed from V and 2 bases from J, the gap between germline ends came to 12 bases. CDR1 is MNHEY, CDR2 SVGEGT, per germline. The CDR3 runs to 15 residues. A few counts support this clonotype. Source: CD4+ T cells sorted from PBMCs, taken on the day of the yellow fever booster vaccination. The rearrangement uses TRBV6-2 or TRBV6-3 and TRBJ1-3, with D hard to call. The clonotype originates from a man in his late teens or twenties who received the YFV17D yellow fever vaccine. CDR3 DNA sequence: TGTGCCAGCAGTTCCTCGCATAACCCTGGAAACACCATATATTTT. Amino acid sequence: CASSSSHNPGNTIYF.